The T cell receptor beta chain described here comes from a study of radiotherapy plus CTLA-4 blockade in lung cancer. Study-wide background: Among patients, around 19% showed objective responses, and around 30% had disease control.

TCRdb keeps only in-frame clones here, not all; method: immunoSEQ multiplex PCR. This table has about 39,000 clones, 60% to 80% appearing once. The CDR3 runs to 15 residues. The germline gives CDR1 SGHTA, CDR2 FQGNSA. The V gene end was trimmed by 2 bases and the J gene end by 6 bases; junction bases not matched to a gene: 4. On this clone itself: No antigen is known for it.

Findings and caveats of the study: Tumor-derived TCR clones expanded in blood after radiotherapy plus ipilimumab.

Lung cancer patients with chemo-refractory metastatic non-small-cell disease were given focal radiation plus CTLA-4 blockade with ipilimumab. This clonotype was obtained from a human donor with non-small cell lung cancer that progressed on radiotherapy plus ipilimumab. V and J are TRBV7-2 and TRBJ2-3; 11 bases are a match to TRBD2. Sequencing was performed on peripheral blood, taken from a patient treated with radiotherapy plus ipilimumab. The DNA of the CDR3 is TGTGCCAGCAGCTTATCGGTAGCGGGGGGGGATACGCAGTATTTT. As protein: CASSLSVAGGDTQYF.